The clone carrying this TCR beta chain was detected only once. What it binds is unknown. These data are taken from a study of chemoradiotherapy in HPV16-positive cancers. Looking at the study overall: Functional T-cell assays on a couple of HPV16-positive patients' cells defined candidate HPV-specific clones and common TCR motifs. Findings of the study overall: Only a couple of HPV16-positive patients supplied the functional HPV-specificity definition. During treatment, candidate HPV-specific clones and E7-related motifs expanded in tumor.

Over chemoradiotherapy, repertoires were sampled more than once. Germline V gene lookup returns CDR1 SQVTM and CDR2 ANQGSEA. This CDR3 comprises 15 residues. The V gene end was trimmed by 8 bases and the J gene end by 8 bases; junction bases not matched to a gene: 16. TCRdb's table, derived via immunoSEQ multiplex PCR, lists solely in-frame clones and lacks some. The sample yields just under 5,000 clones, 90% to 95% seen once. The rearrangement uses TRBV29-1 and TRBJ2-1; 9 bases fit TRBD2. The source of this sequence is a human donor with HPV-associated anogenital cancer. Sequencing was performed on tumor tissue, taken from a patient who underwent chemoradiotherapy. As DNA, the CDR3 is TGCAGCACTAGGAGTAGCGGGAGTTCCGGGGATGAGCAGTTCTTC. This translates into CSTRSSGSSGDEQFF.